The next 27 T cell receptor beta chains were all read from a single sample in a study of CXCR3-negative and CXCR3-positive naive CD8 T cells. Overall study findings and caveats: In CXCR3-positive naive cells, the TRB CDR3s were more hydrophobic than in CXCR3-negative naive cells.

UMI-labeled 5' RACE TRB cDNA libraries were prepared from the cells. TCRdb re-called the 5' RACE reads; one entry per CDR3 protein, DNA not given. In all, the sample yields roughly 100,000 distinct CDR3 sequences. Their antigen targets remain unknown. Source material: naive CXCR3+ CD8+ T cells from blood. Indicated subset: CD45RO-CCR7+CD27+CD95- naive CD8+ T cells expressing CXCR3 (TNR3+). The receptor source for this set is a human donor in good health. Some clones in this sample may be carry-over from other donors' samples.

The chain uses TRBV15 and TRBJ1-2; the D gene TCRdb calls, TRBD1, cannot be checked with no DNA. The CDR3 is made up of 13 amino acids. The germline V gene has CDR1 LNHNV and CDR2 YYDKDF (reference sequence). The CDR3 loop reads CATSKDRGHGYTF.

The chain links TRBV27 to TRBJ2-7; without DNA, the TCRdb call of TRBD1 cannot be checked. The V gene's germline CDR1 is MNHEY and CDR2 SMNVEV (reference sequence). This CDR3 spans 14 amino acids. The CDR3 here is CASSLKQGSYEQYF.

The chain couples TRBV20-1 to TRBJ1-1. Germline CDR1 and CDR2: DFQATT and SNEGSKA (reference sequence). This CDR3 is built from 12 residues. The CDR3 spells CSASFTNTEAFF.

This chain uses TRBV21-1 with TRBJ2-7; the TCRdb call, TRBD1, lacks DNA for checking. TRBV21-1 is classified as a pseudogene. The length of the CDR3 is 15 residues. CDR3 in amino acids: CASSPLERETYEQYF.

V gene TRBV29-1 combines with J gene TRBJ2-1; TCRdb selects TRBD2, and the lack of DNA leaves this call unchecked. The germline V gene encodes CDR1 SQVTM and CDR2 ANQGSEA. This CDR3 has 12 amino acids. The CDR3 is CSGGGLDNEQFF.

The chain recombines TRBV6-6 with TRBJ2-1; lacking DNA, the TRBD1 call made by TCRdb goes unchecked. The CDR3 length is 15 residues. Germline assignment: CDR1 MNHNY and CDR2 SVGAGI (reference sequence). The CDR3 sequence is CASRLEAQGINEQFF.

This chain uses TRBV7-3 with TRBJ2-5. This CDR3 comprises 13 residues. Germline V gene data show CDR1 as SGHTA and CDR2 as FQGTGA. The CDR3 reads CASSWSVGETQYF.

The chain carries TRBV29-1 and TRBJ1-1; TCRdb names TRBD1, which stays unverified in the absence of DNA. The CDR3 consists of 13 residues. The germline V gene has CDR1 SQVTM and CDR2 ANQGSEA. The CDR3 protein is CSAVTGAGTEAFF. The full variable domain, rest sourced from reference TRBV29-1 and TRBJ1-1, is SAVISQKPSRDICQRGTSLTIQCQVDSQVTMMFWYRQQPGQSLTLIATANQGSEATYESGFVIDKFPISRPNLTFSTLTVSNMSPEDSSIYLCSAVTGAGTEAFFGQGTRLTVV.

V gene TRBV2 combines with J gene TRBJ2-7; checking the TCRdb D call of TRBD1 is not possible without DNA. Looked up from germline, CDR1 is SNHLY and CDR2 is FYNNEI. The CDR3 covers 15 residues. The CDR3 protein is CASSERTGVLEKQYF.

The chain is built from TRBV28 and TRBJ2-2; TCRdb picks TRBD1, but there is no DNA to check that call. Germline V gene lookup returns CDR1 MDHEN and CDR2 SYDVKM. This CDR3 has 17 residues. CDR3 amino acids: CASSSDRGQRITGELFF. Combining the CDR3 with reference TRBV28 and TRBJ2-2 gives the whole variable domain DVKVTQSSRYLVKRTGEKVFLECVQDMDHENMFWYRQDPGLGLRLIYFSYDVKMKEKGDIPEGYSVSREKKERFSLILESASTNQTSMYLCASSSDRGQRITGELFFGEGSRLTVL.

J is TRBJ2-7 and V is TRBV14; TCRdb gives TRBD1 as the D gene, but with no DNA this cannot be confirmed. In germline, CDR1 is SGHDN, CDR2 FVKESK. The CDR3 runs to 14 residues. The CDR3 sequence is CASSRQGGSYEQYF.

This chain links TRBV29-1 with TRBJ2-1; the D call of TRBD1 rests on TCRdb alone, since no DNA is present to check it. This CDR3 is built from 13 residues. CDR1 is SQVTM and CDR2 is ANQGSEA in the germline V gene. The CDR3 protein is CSVEGATYNEQFF.

The chain joins TRBV4-1 to TRBJ2-1. CDR3 length equals 14 residues. In germline, CDR1 is MGHRA, CDR2 YSYEKL. CDR3 loop: CASSQEDTDNEQFF.

The chain uses TRBV29-1 and TRBJ2-1. Germline-derived CDR1 and CDR2 are SQVTM and ANQGSEA. CDR3 size: 15 residues. The CDR3 loop is CSVEGTGSSYNEQFF.

The chain is built from TRBV29-1 and TRBJ1-2; TCRdb selects TRBD1, and the lack of DNA leaves this call unchecked. Germline V CDR1 and CDR2: SQVTM, ANQGSEA. The CDR3 consists of 14 residues. CDR3 residues: CSVEGAGGDYGYTF.

The chain is built from TRBV9 and TRBJ2-1; the D call from TCRdb, TRBD2, cannot be confirmed without DNA. The CDR3 covers 16 residues. Germline V CDR1 and CDR2: SGDLS, YYNGEE. This CDR3 reads CASSVVAGGRSNEQFF. The whole variable domain, filled in from reference TRBV9 and TRBJ2-1, reads DSGVTQTPKHLITATGQRVTLRCSPRSGDLSVYWYQQSLDQGLQFLIQYYNGEERAKGNILERFSAQQFPDLHSELNLSSLELGDSALYFCASSVVAGGRSNEQFFGPGTRLTVL.

The chain couples TRBV7-2 to TRBJ2-4; with no DNA, the TCRdb D assignment of TRBD1 cannot be verified. Germline lookup yields CDR1 SGHTA and CDR2 FQGNSA. The CDR3 extends over 18 amino acids. CDR3 amino acids: CASSLFPSGSLAKNIQYF.

The chain uses TRBV29-1 and TRBJ1-1; TCRdb's D gene call, TRBD1, goes unchecked for lack of DNA. Germline loops: CDR1 SQVTM, CDR2 ANQGSEA. The CDR3 length is 13 residues. CDR3 protein: CSVEEQGGTEAFF.

This chain uses TRBV12-3 or TRBV12-4 with TRBJ2-3; TCRdb outputs TRBD1, but without DNA this stays unchecked. The CDR3 has 14 residues. The CDR3 is CASTRGAITDTQYF.

The chain joins TRBV7-9 to TRBJ2-2; TCRdb proposes TRBD2, but this gene call is untestable without DNA. This CDR3 has 17 residues. CDR1 and CDR2 from the germline V gene are SEHNR and FQNEAQ (reference sequence). The CDR3 loop reads CASSFEVLVREVGELFF.

The chain uses TRBV29-1 and TRBJ2-2; TCRdb gives TRBD2 as the D gene, but with no DNA this cannot be confirmed. The germline gives CDR1 SQVTM, CDR2 ANQGSEA. The CDR3 contains 14 residues. CDR3 in amino acids: CSAKGLAGSGELFF.

The chain links TRBV6-2 or TRBV6-3 to TRBJ2-3; TCRdb calls TRBD2, which cannot be checked without DNA. This CDR3 is built from 17 residues. Germline lookup yields CDR1 MNHEY and CDR2 SVGEGT. This CDR3 reads CASSYPQAGVSFDTQYF.

The chain carries TRBV2 and TRBJ2-1; TCRdb returns TRBD1, unconfirmable since there is no DNA. The length of the CDR3 is 17 residues. Germline CDR1 and CDR2: SNHLY and FYNNEI. CDR3 region: CASSHFPGGSSYNEQFF. The whole variable domain, filled in from reference TRBV2 and TRBJ2-1, reads EPEVTQTPSHQVTQMGQEVILRCVPISNHLYFYWYRQILGQKVEFLVSFYNNEISEKSEIFDDQFSVERPDGSNFTLKIRSTKLEDSAMYFCASSHFPGGSSYNEQFFGPGTRLTVL.

CDR3 loop: CASNYNLAGGTPYNEQFF. This chain links TRBV11-2 with TRBJ2-1; the TCRdb D gene call, TRBD2, has no DNA to confirm it. The CDR3 covers 18 residues. Germline V gene sequence: CDR1 SGHAT, CDR2 FQNNGV.

The chain links TRBV28 to TRBJ1-5; TCRdb calls TRBD1, which cannot be checked without DNA. The CDR3 runs to 17 residues. Germline values: CDR1 MDHEN, CDR2 SYDVKM. The CDR3: CASSPSGGEAGDQPQHF.

The genes are TRBV3-1 and TRBJ2-1. Germline V gene lookup returns CDR1 LGHDT and CDR2 YNNKEL (reference sequence). This CDR3 region has 14 residues. The CDR3 is CASSDRTNSNEQFF.

This CDR3 reads CASSFDRDEPFF. The chain employs TRBV12-3 or TRBV12-4 and TRBJ1-1; the TCRdb D gene call, TRBD1, has no DNA to confirm it. This CDR3 region has 12 residues.